Presented here are 28 T cell receptor beta chains from one specimen sequenced in a study of blood T cell repertoires in COVID-19. Generated by immunoSEQ multiplex PCR, the TCRdb table keeps only in-frame clones and is missing some. Of some 180,000 clones detected, 70% to 90% appear once; the ten largest clones hold 20% to 25%. Specimen: peripheral blood. These TCRs come from a man in his 60s with active or convalescent COVID-19.

The chain joins TRBV5-1 to TRBJ2-7; 14 bases are a match to TRBD2. Germline CDR1 and CDR2: SGHRS and YFSETQ. Trimming took 5 bases from V and 6 from J; bases not matched to a gene: 10. CDR3 size: 16 residues. The CDR3 DNA is TGCGCCAGCAGTATGACTAGCGGGGGGGCAGTTCTCGAGCAGTACTTC. Its translation is CASSMTSGGAVLEQYF.

The V and J genes are TRBV18 and TRBJ1-4; no clear D. Per germline, CDR1 KGHSH and CDR2 LQKENI. The CDR3 is made up of 13 amino acids. V was clipped by 2 bases and J by 3 bases, with 4 bases between them. The CDR3 coding sequence is TGTGCCAGCTCACCATCGTCTAATGAAAAACTGTTTTTT. This translates into CASSPSSNEKLFF.

The rearrangement links TRBV29-1 to TRBJ2-3; the match to TRBD2 covers 10 bases. With V trimmed by 7 bases and J by 8 bases, 12 bases remained unmatched. The CDR3 covers 14 residues. Germline assignment: CDR1 SQVTM and CDR2 ANQGSEA. This chain's CDR3 is CSGLKRGGVVTQYF. The CDR3 DNA reads as TGCAGCGGACTTAAGCGGGGGGGAGTCGTTACGCAGTATTTT.

The table lists this clone with a count of one. The V and J genes are TRBV2 and TRBJ1-4; 9 bases are a match to TRBD1. The germline CDR1 and CDR2 sequences are SNHLY and FYNNEI. V trimming: 4 bases; J trimming: 5 bases; junction bases outside the gene matches: 5. The CDR3 extends over 15 amino acids. CDR3 sequence (DNA): TGTGCCAGCAGTGGACAGGGGGGTGGGAATGAAAAACTGTTTTTT. It translates to CASSGQGGGNEKLFF.

The V call is TRBV12-3 or TRBV12-4, the J call TRBJ1-2; D is undetermined. Trimming removed 6 bases at V and 0 bases at J, with 8 bases between. This CDR3 spans 13 amino acids. The CDR3 protein is CASRGSPNYGYTF. The CDR3 bases are TGTGCCAGCAGGGGGAGTCCTAACTATGGCTACACCTTC.

This rearrangement joins TRBV27 to TRBJ2-2, with 8 bases aligning to TRBD2. The CDR3 consists of 16 residues. The trim removed 6 bases at V and 4 bases at J, leaving 10 bases unmatched. In germline, CDR1 is MNHEY, CDR2 SMNVEV (reference sequence). CDR3 sequence reads: CASSALAGGFTGELFF. The CDR3 DNA follows: TGTGCCAGCAGCGCCCTCGCGGGGGGCTTCACCGGGGAGCTGTTTTTT.

The genes are TRBV4-2 and TRBJ2-3; 13 nucleotides agree with TRBD2. Germline assignment: CDR1 LGHNA and CDR2 YNFKEQ. This CDR3 has 19 residues. V trimming: 1 base; J trimming: 4 bases; junction bases outside the gene matches: 11. This CDR3 reads CASSQGRTSGGPGADTQYF. CDR3 DNA: TGTGCCAGCAGCCAAGGAAGGACTAGCGGGGGCCCGGGGGCAGATACGCAGTATTTT.

This clone has a handful of counts. The V call is TRBV3-1 (or the pseudogene TRBV3-2), the J call TRBJ2-3; D is uncertain. Germline assignment: CDR1 LGHDT and CDR2 YNNKEL (reference sequence). V shed 4 bases and J shed 4 bases, with 9 bases lying between them. The CDR3 spans 13 residues. CDR3 amino acids: CASSPSAADTQYF. In nucleotides, the CDR3 is TGTGCCAGCAGCCCTTCGGCGGCAGATACGCAGTATTTT.

The rearrangement joins TRBV5-1 to TRBJ1-1, with a tentative D call TRBD1 (6 bases). There are 15 residues in the CDR3. Germline lookup yields CDR1 SGHRS and CDR2 YFSETQ. V was trimmed by 0 bases and J by 4 bases, leaving 13 bases between them. CDR3 nucleotides: TGCGCCAGCAGCTTGGTGGAGGCCAGGGGCACTGAAGCTTTCTTT. Protein sequence: CASSLVEARGTEAFF.

The chain combines TRBV3-1 (or the pseudogene TRBV3-2) with TRBJ2-5; the match to TRBD1 covers 8 bases. Trimming at V came to 3 bases and at J to 5 bases, leaving 8 bases not matched to a gene. The germline V gene encodes CDR1 LGHDT and CDR2 YNNKEL (reference sequence). This CDR3 comprises 15 residues. The CDR3 is CASSHTGGTRETQYF. The DNA for the CDR3 is TGTGCCAGCAGCCATACAGGGGGAACCAGGGAGACCCAGTACTTC.

The chain links TRBV6-5 to TRBJ2-2, with D hard to call. CDR3 length equals 15 residues. Trimming stripped 2 bases from V and 0 bases from J, with 7 bases between. Germline CDR1 reads MNHEY; CDR2 reads SVGAGI. The chain's CDR3 is CASSYEQSNTGELFF. CDR3 in DNA: TGTGCCAGCAGTTACGAACAGTCGAACACCGGGGAGCTGTTTTTT.

This rearrangement joins TRBV11-3 to TRBJ2-1, with a possible D match to TRBD2 (5 bases). Germline values: CDR1 SGHNT, CDR2 YENEEA. The germline V and J ends were trimmed by 5 bases and 7 bases, with 15 bases remaining between them. The CDR3 extends over 14 amino acids. The CDR3 is CASSNPLEGNEQFF. CDR3 DNA sequence: TGTGCCAGCAGCAACCCTCTAGAGGGAAATGAGCAGTTCTTC.

The chain has TRBV13 and TRBJ2-1; 9 positions match TRBD1. With V trimmed by 5 bases and J by 4 bases, 9 bases remained unmatched. CDR3 length equals 16 residues. Germline V gene sequence: CDR1 PRHDT, CDR2 FYEKMQ (reference sequence). The CDR3 spells CASSPIRGQGYNEQFF. The CDR3 coding sequence is TGTGCCAGCAGCCCAATTAGGGGACAGGGATACAATGAGCAGTTCTTC.

The CDR3 DNA reads TGTGCCAGCAGTGAAGCGCTTCGGGTTCGGCCCCAGCATTTT. Its protein is CASSEALRVRPQHF. The V gene is TRBV6-1, the J gene TRBJ1-5; D is uncertain. Trimming left V 0 bases short and J 9 bases short, with 12 bases between. The CDR3 loop spans 14 amino acids. Germline V gene data show CDR1 as MNHNS and CDR2 as SASEGT.

In nucleotides, the CDR3 is TGCGCCAGCAGCTTGGTAGCGAGCTCCTACAATGAGCAGTTCTTC. Translation: CASSLVASSYNEQFF. The chain employs TRBV5-1 and TRBJ2-1, with D possibly TRBD2 on 5 matching bases. CDR1 is SGHRS and CDR2 is YFSETQ in the germline V gene. The CDR3 contains 15 residues. Deletions cut 0 bases from V and 0 bases from J, with 7 bases between.

The CDR3 DNA reads TGTGCCAGCTCACCACTTGTTCCCGGCGGCGCGGGGGGGGTCGGAGATACGCAGTATTTT. Amino acids: CASSPLVPGGAGGVGDTQYF. The chain carries TRBV18 and TRBJ2-3; 9 bases fit TRBD2. The germline gives CDR1 KGHSH, CDR2 LQKENI. V gave up 1 base and J gave up 5 bases; unmatched junction bases: 19. There are 20 residues in the CDR3.

The table lists this clone with a count of one. The chain recombines TRBV2 with TRBJ2-7; D perhaps matches TRBD1 (5 bases). The CDR3 loop spans 15 amino acids. Between the trimmed V and J ends, which lost 2 bases and 3 bases, there was a span of 14 bases. Germline-derived CDR1 and CDR2 are SNHLY and FYNNEI. DNA for the CDR3: TGTGCCAGCAGTGAACTCCCAGGGCTATACTACGAGCAGTACTTC. Translated: CASSELPGLYYEQYF.

This chain connects TRBV12-5 to TRBJ2-1; maybe TRBD1 (6 bases). V gave up 5 bases and J gave up 3 bases, with 11 bases separating them. This CDR3 is built from 14 residues. Germline V gives CDR1 LGHNT, CDR2 FRNRAP. The CDR3 sequence is CASGMGAIYNEQFF. DNA for the CDR3: TGTGCTAGTGGTATGGGGGCGATCTACAATGAGCAGTTCTTC. Supplemented by reference TRBV12-5 and TRBJ2-1, the full variable domain reads DARVTQTPRHKVTEMGQEVTMRCQPILGHNTVFWYRQTMMQGLELLAYFRNRAPLDDSGMPKDRFSAEMPDATLATLKIQPSEPRDSAVYFCASGMGAIYNEQFFGPGTRLTVL.

The chain couples TRBV4-2 to TRBJ1-6; perhaps TRBD1 as D (6 bases). Deletions cut 6 bases from V and 8 bases from J, with 11 bases between. This CDR3 is 13 amino acids long. In germline, CDR1 is LGHNA, CDR2 YNFKEQ. CDR3 protein: CASSPDRYSPLHF. CDR3 DNA: TGTGCCAGCAGTCCGGACAGATATTCACCCCTCCACTTT.

V usage is TRBV6-5 and J usage is TRBJ1-5; 10 bases are shared with TRBD1. The CDR3 extends over 15 amino acids. Trimming cost V 6 bases and J 7 bases; bases outside gene matches: 9. Germline CDR1 reads MNHEY; CDR2 reads SVGAGI. CDR3 in amino acids: CASSGRQGAGQPQHF. CDR3 bases: TGTGCCAGCAGCGGCCGACAGGGGGCAGGACAGCCCCAGCATTTT.

This clone was counted a single time. This sample also contains other DNA sequences that code for the same CDR3. The V and J genes are TRBV5-4 and TRBJ2-5; the match to TRBD1 covers 10 bases. This CDR3 has 14 residues. Germline-derived CDR1 and CDR2 are SGHNT and YYREEE (reference sequence). V gave up 5 bases and J gave up 5 bases; unmatched junction bases: 6. As DNA, the CDR3 is TGTGCCAGCAGTCCGACAGGGGGCGGGGAGACCCAGTACTTC. Its translation: CASSPTGGGETQYF.

This rearrangement joins TRBV6-5 to TRBJ1-1, with a weak D call TRBD1 (5 bases). Trimming removed 4 bases from V and 9 bases from J, with 15 bases in between. This CDR3 has 13 residues. Germline V gene sequence: CDR1 MNHEY, CDR2 SVGAGI. For the CDR3, the DNA is TGTGCCAGCAGTTCCCGGGGGGACGGACAAGCTTTCTTT. This encodes CASSSRGDGQAFF.

This sequence joins TRBV7-3 and TRBJ1-2, with 10 nucleotides matching TRBD1. CDR1 is SGHTA, CDR2 FQGTGA, per germline. The length of the CDR3 is 16 residues. The junction had 14 bases not matched to a gene; V was cut back by 5 bases and J by 8 bases. CDR3: CASSAQPGQGTMGYTF. The CDR3 nucleotides are TGTGCCAGCAGCGCTCAGCCGGGACAGGGGACTATGGGCTACACCTTC.

Comment on this clone: The sample holds other DNA sequences that translate to the same CDR3. The chain carries TRBV5-1 and TRBJ2-7; TRBD1 matches 11 bases. The CDR3 has 14 residues. The junction had 3 bases not matched to a gene; V was cut back by 4 bases and J by 3 bases. The germline V gene has CDR1 SGHRS and CDR2 YFSETQ. CDR3 sequence: CASSPGTGGYEQYF. Here the CDR3 DNA reads TGCGCCAGCAGCCCCGGGACAGGGGGCTACGAGCAGTACTTC.

This chain uses TRBV19 with TRBJ1-2; D is perhaps TRBD1 (6 bases). V was pared by 10 bases and J by 12 bases, with 18 bases between. This CDR3 spans 11 amino acids. Germline values: CDR1 LNHDA, CDR2 SQIVND (reference sequence). CDR3 coding DNA: TGTGCCACCTCGACAGGATATCAAAACACCTTC. Residues: CATSTGYQNTF.

CDR3 protein: CASSLTSGVGSNEQFF. CDR3 bases: TGCGCCAGCAGCCTGACTAGCGGGGTAGGGAGCAATGAGCAGTTCTTC. V gene TRBV5-1 combines with J gene TRBJ2-1, with 11 nucleotides matching TRBD2. V lost 4 bases and J lost 6; bases outside the gene matches: 9. In germline, CDR1 is SGHRS, CDR2 YFSETQ. The CDR3 runs to 16 residues.

The chain carries TRBV4-1 and TRBJ1-1; possible D gene TRBD1, 5 bases. Trimming shortened V by 6 bases and J by 1 base, and 12 bases separated the two germline ends. Germline CDR1 is MGHRA and CDR2 is YSYEKL. The length of the CDR3 is 14 residues. The CDR3 spells CASREGHSNTEAFF. CDR3 sequence (DNA): TGCGCCAGCAGGGAGGGGCATTCGAACACTGAAGCTTTCTTT.

V is TRBV27 and J is TRBJ2-3; a weak D match, TRBD2 (6 bases). Germline V lookup: CDR1 MNHEY, CDR2 SMNVEV (reference sequence). This CDR3 region has 13 residues. The V gene lost 6 bases and the J gene lost 6 bases, with 13 bases spanning the gap. CDR3: CASRRRAGDTQYF. CDR3 nucleotides: TGTGCCAGCAGACGCAGGGCGGGGGATACGCAGTATTTT.